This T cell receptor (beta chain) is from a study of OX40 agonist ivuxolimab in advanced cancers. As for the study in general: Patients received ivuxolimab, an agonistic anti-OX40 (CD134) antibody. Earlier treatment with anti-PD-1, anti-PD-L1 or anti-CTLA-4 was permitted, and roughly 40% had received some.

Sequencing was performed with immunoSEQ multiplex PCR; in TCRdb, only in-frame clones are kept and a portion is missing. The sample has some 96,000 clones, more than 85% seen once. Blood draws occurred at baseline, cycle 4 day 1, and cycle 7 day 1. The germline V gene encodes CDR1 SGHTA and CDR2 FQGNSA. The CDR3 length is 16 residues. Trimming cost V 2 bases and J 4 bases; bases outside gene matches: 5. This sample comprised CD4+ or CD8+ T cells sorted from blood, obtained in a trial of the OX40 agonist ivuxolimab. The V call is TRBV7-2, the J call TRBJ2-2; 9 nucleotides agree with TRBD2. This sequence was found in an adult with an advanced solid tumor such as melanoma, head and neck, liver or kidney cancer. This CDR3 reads CASSLQASGTTGELFF. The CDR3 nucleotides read TGTGCCAGCAGCTTACAAGCTAGCGGGACCACCGGGGAGCTGTTTTTT. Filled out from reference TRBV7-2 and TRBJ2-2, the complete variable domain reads GAGVSQSPSNKVTEKGKDVELRCDPISGHTALYWYRQSLGQGLEFLIYFQGNSAPDKSGLPSDRFSAERTGGSVSTLTIQRTQQEDSAVYLCASSLQASGTTGELFFGEGSRLTVL.